These T cell receptor beta chains were read from a single sample in a study of T cells in Graves' hyperthyroidism and ophthalmopathy. TCRdb re-derived calls from the multiplex PCR reads in MiXCR, one entry per CDR3 protein. The sample has approximately 520,000 distinct CDR3 sequences, around 20% seen once. Material for sequencing was blood. The origin of the receptors is a man aged 18-30 years with Graves' hyperthyroidism. Each CDR3 is given with its conserved first and last residue. A D gene is named only where the DNA matches it firmly. A row's size may be missing; if present it is once, few, many or a size class.

cdr3_length,v_call,clone_size,j_call,d_call,cdr3_nt,cdr3_aa
14,TRBV20-1,many,TRBJ1-1,.,TGCAGTGCTAGCAATAGGGGGGAGGGGGGTAAAGCTTTCTTT,CSASNRGEGGKAFF
13,TRBV20-1,many,TRBJ2-5,.,TGCAGTGCCCGGGGACCTTACCAAGAGACCCAGTACTTC,CSARGPYQETQYF
16,TRBV6-5,many,TRBJ2-3,.,TGTGCCAGCAGTTACACCTCAGGGAGCCCACCCGATACGCAGTATTTT,CASSYTSGSPPDTQYF
15,TRBV2,many,TRBJ2-3,.,TGTGCCAGCAGCGAGGACGGGGGACTCACAGATACGCAGTATTTT,CASSEDGGLTDTQYF
13,TRBV2,.,TRBJ1-1,TRBD1,TGTGCCAGCAGTGTGGGTAGGGGGCATGTCGCTTTCTTT,CASSVGRGHVAFF
15,TRBV18,many,TRBJ2-5,TRBD1,TGTGCCAGCTCACCGGGACAGGGCTCGTGGGAGACCCAGTACTTC,CASSPGQGSWETQYF
15,TRBV13,many,TRBJ2-5,.,TGTGCCAGCAGCCTACCTTTGGGGACCCAAGAGACCCAGTACTTC,CASSLPLGTQETQYF
16,TRBV28,many,TRBJ1-2,.,TGTGCCAGCAGTTTTCCAGGGGTGATAAAGAGCTATGGCTACACCTTC,CASSFPGVIKSYGYTF
15,TRBV12-5,.,TRBJ2-7,TRBD1,TGTGCTAGTGGTTTGCCCTACAGGGGTGTAGATGAGCAGTACTTC,CASGLPYRGVDEQYF
14,TRBV12-3/TRBV12-4,many,TRBJ1-5,.,TGTGCCAGCGCTGGGACGGCCCTCAATCAGCCCCAGCATTTT,CASAGTALNQPQHF
14,TRBV20-1,.,TRBJ2-7,.,TGCAGTGCTAGCTTCCCAGGCCAAACCTACGAGCAGTACTTC,CSASFPGQTYEQYF
14,TRBV28,many,TRBJ1-1,TRBD1,TGTGCCAGCAACCCGGGACAGCAGAACACTGAAGCTTTCTTT,CASNPGQQNTEAFF
16,TRBV11-2,.,TRBJ2-2,TRBD2,TGTGCCAGCAGCTCCGGACTAGCGGGGGGGTTCCGGGAGCTGTTTTTT,CASSSGLAGGFRELFF
14,TRBV12-3/TRBV12-4,.,TRBJ1-1,.,TGTGCCAGCAGTACGCCGGGACAGAACACTGAAGCTTTCTTT,CASSTPGQNTEAFF
19,TRBV28,many,TRBJ2-7,TRBD2,TGTGCCAGCAGTTCCCTTCGAGGATTGCGGGGGGACATTATCTACGAGCAGTACTTC,CASSSLRGLRGDIIYEQYF
14,TRBV6-2/TRBV6-3,.,TRBJ2-7,.,TGTGCCAGCAGCCGCCAACTAGGGGGGCGCGAGCAGTACTTC,CASSRQLGGREQYF
14,TRBV27,many,TRBJ1-5,.,TGTGCCAGCAGTTTTCAGGGGTTCAATCAGCCCCAGCATTTT,CASSFQGFNQPQHF
12,TRBV7-2,few,TRBJ1-1,.,TGTGCCAGCAGCTTACGGGGGCAGAGTGTGTTCTTT,CASSLRGQSVFF
14,TRBV28,.,TRBJ2-5,TRBD1,TGTGCCAGCAGGAAAGCCCGACAGGGGGAGACCCAGTACTTC,CASRKARQGETQYF
14,TRBV12-5,many,TRBJ1-5,.,TGTGCTAGTGGTTTGAACCCAGGGCGTCAGCCCCAGCATTTT,CASGLNPGRQPQHF
12,TRBV24-1,.,TRBJ1-1,.,TGTGCCAGCGAGGGGCGAGACACTGAAGCTTTCTTT,CASEGRDTEAFF
12,TRBV18,few,TRBJ1-2,.,TGTGCCAGCTCACCGGCTGAGTGGGGCTACACCTTC,CASSPAEWGYTF
14,TRBV28,.,TRBJ1-2,TRBD1,TGTGCCAGCAGTATCCTCCCGGACAGGGGGGGCTACACCTTC,CASSILPDRGGYTF
14,TRBV15,few,TRBJ1-5,TRBD1,TGTGCCACCAGCAGGGACAGGGTCAATCAGCCCCAGCATTTT,CATSRDRVNQPQHF
12,TRBV19,many,TRBJ2-7,.,TGTGCCAGTAGTATCGGACCCTACGAGCAGTACTTC,CASSIGPYEQYF
15,TRBV13,.,TRBJ2-5,.,TGTGCCAGCAGCTTAGTCTCAGGGAACGAAGAGACCCAGTACTTC,CASSLVSGNEETQYF
16,TRBV6-1,many,TRBJ1-5,TRBD1,TGTGCCAGCCTGGGGACAGGGAGAGGGGGCAATCAGCCCCAGCATTTT,CASLGTGRGGNQPQHF
12,TRBV11-1,many,TRBJ1-2,.,TGTGCCAGCAGCCCCCAAGGGGGTGGCTACACCTTC,CASSPQGGGYTF
13,TRBV12-3/TRBV12-4,many,TRBJ2-3,.,TGTGCCAGCAGTTTAGGACCCACAGATACGCAGTATTTT,CASSLGPTDTQYF
11,TRBV28,.,TRBJ2-7,.,TGTGCCAGCACCCTACCCTACGAGCAGTACTTC,CASTLPYEQYF
16,TRBV24-1,many,TRBJ1-5,.,TGTCCCACCAGTGATAGTCGGGGATATAGCAATCAGCCCCAGCATTTT,CPTSDSRGYSNQPQHF
11,TRBV12-3/TRBV12-4,many,TRBJ2-7,.,TGTGCCAGCAGACTCCCCTACGAGCAGTACTTC,CASRLPYEQYF
15,TRBV7-9,many,TRBJ1-2,.,TGTGCCAGCAGCTTAGGGCAGGGGCCGAGGAGTGGCTACACCTTC,CASSLGQGPRSGYTF
14,TRBV18,few,TRBJ2-7,TRBD1,TGTGCCAGCTCACTACTAGACAGGGCCGACGAGCAGTACTTC,CASSLLDRADEQYF
13,TRBV5-6,once,TRBJ2-5,.,TGTGCCAGCAGCTTGGGGCAGCATGAGACCCAGTACTTC,CASSLGQHETQYF
17,TRBV28,few,TRBJ2-5,TRBD2,TGTGCCAGCAGCCTGGGGACTAGCGGGGCGTACCAAGAGACCCAGTACTTC,CASSLGTSGAYQETQYF
14,TRBV7-2,many,TRBJ1-5,.,TGTGCCAGCAGCCGAGAGTATAGCAATCAGCCCCAGCATTTT,CASSREYSNQPQHF
15,TRBV28,many,TRBJ1-2,.,TGTGCCAGCAGTTTAACTAGACAGACCTACTATGGCTACACCTTC,CASSLTRQTYYGYTF
17,TRBV6-4,.,TRBJ2-2,.,TGTGCCAGCAGTGACCCCGGGGCAAAAGGGGGCACCGGGGAGCTGTTTTTT,CASSDPGAKGGTGELFF
15,TRBV7-9,few,TRBJ2-7,.,TGTGCCAGCAGCTTAGGTGCCAGGGCAGACCGAAAGCAGTACTTC,CASSLGARADRKQYF
16,TRBV28,many,TRBJ1-2,TRBD1,TGTGCCAGCACTACAGGCGTTAGGGGGCGGTACTATGGCTACACCTTC,CASTTGVRGRYYGYTF
16,TRBV6-1,few,TRBJ2-5,TRBD2,TGTGCCAGCAGTGAACCTGGACTAGCAGGCCAGGAGACCCAGTACTTC,CASSEPGLAGQETQYF
14,TRBV3-1,many,TRBJ2-7,TRBD2,TGTGCCAGCAGCCAAGCGGGGGGGACCTCCGAGCAGTACTTC,CASSQAGGTSEQYF
13,TRBV7-9,few,TRBJ2-5,.,TGTGCCAGCAGCTTACTACCCCAAGAGACCCAGTACTTC,CASSLLPQETQYF
13,TRBV7-9,many,TRBJ2-7,TRBD2,TGTGCCAGCCAAGCGGGGGCCTCCTACGAGCAGTACTTC,CASQAGASYEQYF
14,TRBV6-1,.,TRBJ1-6,TRBD1,TGTGCCAGCAGGGGGACAGCGAGTAATTCACCCCTCCACTTT,CASRGTASNSPLHF
13,TRBV6-5,many,TRBJ2-7,TRBD1,TGTGCCAGCAGCGGGACAGGGTCCTACGAGCAGTACTTC,CASSGTGSYEQYF
15,TRBV13,many,TRBJ1-2,TRBD1,TGTGCCAGCTCTTCCAGGACAGGGGTTTTATATGGCTACACCTTC,CASSSRTGVLYGYTF
12,TRBV20-1,few,TRBJ2-4,.,TGCAGTGCTAGCCGGCAGGCCCGCATTCAGTACTTC,CSASRQARIQYF
19,TRBV19,few,TRBJ1-2,.,TGTGCCAGTAGTATTTTTCGAGTGTTCGGGGATGGGGGAAGTGATGGCTACACCTTC,CASSIFRVFGDGGSDGYTF
16,TRBV9,few,TRBJ1-2,TRBD1,TGTGCCAGCAGCCCTCACTCGGGACAGGGGCACTATGGCTACACCTTC,CASSPHSGQGHYGYTF
13,TRBV28,.,TRBJ2-5,.,TGTGCCACCTCCCAGGAGAACCAAGAGACCCAGTACTTC,CATSQENQETQYF
15,TRBV25-1,few,TRBJ2-4,TRBD2,TGTGCCAGCAGTAAATCGGGGGGAGCCAAAAACATTCAGTACTTC,CASSKSGGAKNIQYF
13,TRBV6-5,many,TRBJ1-2,.,TGTGCCAGCAGTTACTCCCAGTTCTATGGCTACACCTTC,CASSYSQFYGYTF
13,TRBV28,many,TRBJ2-7,.,TGTGCCAGCAGTTTTTGGAGGGGTTACGAGCAGTACTTC,CASSFWRGYEQYF
13,TRBV3-1,.,TRBJ1-1,.,TGTGCCAGCAGCCAGATCAAGAACACTGAAGCTTTCTTT,CASSQIKNTEAFF
14,TRBV27,few,TRBJ1-5,.,TGTGCCAGCCGGGAAACCCCCAGTGCTCAGCCCCAGCATTTT,CASRETPSAQPQHF
15,TRBV6-1,many,TRBJ2-5,.,TGTGCCAGCACCGCGGGGCGGGGTCTTCAAGAGACCCAGTACTTC,CASTAGRGLQETQYF
14,TRBV6-1,few,TRBJ1-1,.,TGTGCCAGCACTAAAAAGACAGAGAACACTGAAGCTTTCTTT,CASTKKTENTEAFF
11,TRBV12-3/TRBV12-4,many,TRBJ1-5,.,TGTGCCAGCAGTTTCCAGGACTATCCTCATTTT,CASSFQDYPHF